Shown below are 18 T cell receptor beta chains from a single sample sequenced in a study of blood T cell repertoires in COVID-19. Measured with immunoSEQ multiplex PCR; TCRdb has only the in-frame clones, and not every one. Among 300,000 to 450,000 clones listed, about 89% were seen once. Material: PBMCs or T cells enriched from blood (not recorded which). The source is a man younger than 45 who had recovered from COVID-19.

The chain has TRBV7-2 and TRBJ1-6, with a weak D call TRBD1 (5 bases). The CDR3 consists of 17 residues. Germline lookup yields CDR1 SGHTA and CDR2 FQGNSA. V lost 0 bases and J lost 3, with 12 bases in between. CDR3 sequence reads: CASSLAITRDYNSPLHF. The DNA of the CDR3 is TGTGCCAGCAGCTTAGCTATTACCAGGGACTATAATTCACCCCTCCACTTT.

This rearrangement joins TRBV15 to TRBJ2-1; tentatively, D is TRBD1 (5 bases). CDR1 LNHNV and CDR2 YYDKDF come from the germline V gene (reference sequence). There are 14 residues in the CDR3. V gave up 5 bases and J gave up 4 bases, with 12 bases separating them. The CDR3 sequence: CATSFRQGYNEQFF. The CDR3 DNA is TGTGCCACCAGCTTCCGCCAGGGTTACAATGAGCAGTTCTTC.

The chain uses TRBV10-3 and TRBJ1-6, with D unclear. CDR3 size: 12 residues. Trimming cost V 3 bases and J 11 bases, with 8 bases left between them. Germline V gene data show CDR1 as ENHRY and CDR2 as SYGVKD. The CDR3: CAISDGVAPLHF. The CDR3 nucleotides read TGTGCCATCAGTGACGGGGTAGCACCCCTCCACTTT.

The chain uses TRBV11-2 and TRBJ1-6; D gene ambiguous. Germline V gives CDR1 SGHAT, CDR2 FQNNGV. Trimming took off 1 base at V and 9 bases at J, with 7 bases between the two ends. The CDR3 loop spans 13 amino acids. Here the CDR3 reads CASSLAGGSPLHF. In nucleotides, the CDR3 is TGTGCCAGCAGCTTAGCAGGAGGTTCACCCCTCCACTTT.

V gene TRBV2 combines with J gene TRBJ2-1, with 7 bases fitting TRBD1. The CDR3 loop spans 15 amino acids. J lost 2 bases, V lost 9 bases, and 10 bases had no gene match. Germline values: CDR1 SNHLY, CDR2 FYNNEI. Here the CDR3 DNA reads TGTGCCAGTCACTCGGGACAGAAAGCCTACAATGAGCAGTTCTTC. Protein product: CASHSGQKAYNEQFF.

A few counts support this clone. This sequence joins TRBV11-2 and TRBJ1-2, with TRBD1 matching 12 bases. Germline CDR1 reads SGHAT; CDR2 reads FQNNGV. The CDR3 is made up of 15 amino acids. Trimming at V came to 1 base and at J to 7 bases, leaving 4 bases not matched to a gene. The DNA of the CDR3 is TGTGCCAGCAGCTTAGTGGGGACAGGGGGCTCTGGCTACACCTTC. This sequence encodes CASSLVGTGGSGYTF.

The chain combines TRBV10-1 with TRBJ2-3, with D perhaps matching TRBD1 (5 bases). This CDR3 spans 15 amino acids. The ends were cut back, 1 base at V and 0 bases at J, with 8 bases in the middle. Germline V gives CDR1 WNHNN, CDR2 SYGVQD (reference sequence). The CDR3 sequence: CASSELQASTDTQYF. CDR3 nucleotide sequence: TGCGCCAGCAGTGAGTTACAGGCGAGCACAGATACGCAGTATTTT.

This clone has only one observation. This chain joins TRBV29-1 and TRBJ2-1; weak D call: TRBD1 (5 bases). Germline CDR1 reads SQVTM; CDR2 reads ANQGSEA. Trimming pared 6 bases from V and 0 bases from J, leaving 9 bases between. This CDR3 spans 13 amino acids. CDR3 protein: CSVDTSSYNEQFF. The CDR3 nucleotides read TGCAGCGTGGACACGAGCTCCTACAATGAGCAGTTCTTC.

The DNA for the CDR3 is TGTGCCAGCAGCTTGACCGGGACAGGGCCCTATGGCTACACCTTC. As protein: CASSLTGTGPYGYTF. The chain joins TRBV7-9 to TRBJ1-2; 9 bases match TRBD1. Per germline, CDR1 SEHNR and CDR2 FQNEAQ (reference sequence). This CDR3 spans 15 amino acids. J was trimmed by 4 bases and V by 3 bases; bases with no gene match: 6.

V and J are TRBV7-2 and TRBJ1-1; 8 positions match TRBD1. V shed 6 bases, J shed 5 bases, and the junction held 14 bases outside the gene matches. Germline V gene lookup returns CDR1 SGHTA and CDR2 FQGNSA. This CDR3 has 16 amino acids. In nucleotides, the CDR3 is TGTGCCAGCAGGCCCTGGGTCAGGGGGCTTGGAACTGAAGCTTTCTTT. Translation: CASRPWVRGLGTEAFF. Variable domain in full (rest from reference TRBV7-2 and TRBJ1-1): GAGVSQSPSNKVTEKGKDVELRCDPISGHTALYWYRQSLGQGLEFLIYFQGNSAPDKSGLPSDRFSAERTGGSVSTLTIQRTQQEDSAVYLCASRPWVRGLGTEAFFGQGTRLTVV.

V is TRBV25-1 and J is TRBJ1-2, with 9 bases identical to TRBD1. This CDR3 has 15 amino acids. Germline CDR1 MGHDK, CDR2 SYGVNS. V lost 6 bases, J lost 4 bases, and 9 bases stayed unmatched. The CDR3 reads CASREPGQGSYGYTF. The DNA for the CDR3 is TGTGCCAGCAGGGAACCGGGACAGGGCTCCTATGGCTACACCTTC.

This clone was detected once. A read error may produce the germline difference seen at one junction end. The chain recombines TRBV2 with TRBJ1-5, with 8 bases aligning to TRBD1. Germline CDR1 and CDR2: SNHLY and FYNNEI. The length of the CDR3 is 15 residues. The CDR3 reads CASREGQGFYQPQHF. The CDR3, as DNA: TGTGCCAGCAGGGAAGGACAGGGTTTCTATCAGCCCCAGCATTTT.

This chain joins TRBV5-1 and TRBJ2-2; D gene unclear. The V and J ends lost 0 bases and 0 bases respectively, with 9 bases between them. Per germline, CDR1 SGHRS and CDR2 YFSETQ. There are 16 residues in the CDR3. This chain's CDR3 is CASSLVGEPNTGELFF. The CDR3 DNA reads TGCGCCAGCAGCTTGGTCGGAGAACCGAACACCGGGGAGCTGTTTTTT.

The chain joins TRBV27 to TRBJ1-1, with 8 bases aligning to TRBD1. CDR3 size: 14 residues. J gave up 1 base and V 6 bases, and 4 bases lay outside the gene matches. Germline V lookup: CDR1 MNHEY, CDR2 SMNVEV (reference sequence). As DNA, the CDR3 is TGTGCCAGCAGATGGGGACAGGAGAACACTGAAGCTTTCTTT. It specifies CASRWGQENTEAFF.

This chain connects TRBV19 to TRBJ1-4; possibly TRBD1 for D (6 bases). CDR1 LNHDA and CDR2 SQIVND come from the germline V gene (reference sequence). Trimming shortened V by 8 bases and J by 8 bases, and 15 bases separated the two germline ends. There are 13 residues in the CDR3. Here the CDR3 reads CASGQQGDEKLFF. CDR3 sequence (DNA): TGTGCCAGTGGCCAACAGGGAGACGAAAAACTGTTTTTT.

The chain combines TRBV7-2 with TRBJ2-3, with TRBD2 matching 8 bases. This CDR3 has 15 residues. J gave up 1 base and V 4 bases, and 4 bases lay outside the gene matches. From germline, CDR1 is SGHTA and CDR2 FQGNSA. This chain's CDR3 is CASSSWRGGTDTQYF. CDR3 bases: TGTGCCAGCAGCTCCTGGCGGGGGGGCACAGATACGCAGTATTTT.

This chain links TRBV5-1 with TRBJ1-6; the match to TRBD1 covers 8 bases. CDR1 and CDR2 (germline): SGHRS, YFSETQ. The length of the CDR3 is 16 residues. The V segment lost 4 bases and the J segment 5 bases; nucleotides outside the gene matches: 8. CDR3 in DNA: TGCGCCAGCAGCCGAACGAGGGACAGGCATAATTCACCCCTCCACTTT. Amino acid sequence: CASSRTRDRHNSPLHF.

The chain uses TRBV6-5 and TRBJ2-2; D ambiguous. V was pared by 11 bases and J by 6 bases, with 22 bases between. This CDR3 spans 15 amino acids. CDR1 and CDR2 (germline): MNHEY, SVGAGI. DNA of the CDR3: TGTGCCGCCGCCTTGATAGGTGGAGAGTCCGGGGAGCTGTTTTTT. It is translated as CAAALIGGESGELFF.